This entry lists 20 T cell receptor beta chains sequenced from one sample in a study of cytomegalovirus exposure and HLA in healthy donors. Sequenced by immunoSEQ multiplex PCR; TCRdb stores in-frame clones only, minus some. Of roughly 63,000 clones listed, 70% to 90% are singletons. Sequencing was done on a sample of PBMCs. Receptor source: a woman aged 18-29 years in good health and CMV-seronegative.

V usage is TRBV19 and J usage is TRBJ2-7; TRBD2 aligns across 10 bases. Germline trimming cut 3 bases from V and 4 bases from J; bases unmatched to any gene: 6. CDR1 and CDR2 from the germline V gene are LNHDA and SQIVND (reference sequence). The CDR3 runs 15 residues. The CDR3 sequence is CASSILAGVAYEQYF. The CDR3 coding sequence is TGTGCCAGTAGTATCCTAGCGGGAGTTGCGTACGAGCAGTACTTC.

The genes are TRBV6-1 and TRBJ1-2; D gene uncertain. From germline, CDR1 is MNHNS and CDR2 SASEGT. The CDR3 has 16 amino acids. Trimming cost V 3 bases and J 6 bases, with 20 bases left between them. The CDR3 is CASSDPTRHRIDGYTF. CDR3 sequence (DNA): TGTGCCAGCAGTGACCCGACCCGACACCGGATAGATGGCTACACCTTC.

In regard to this clone: This same CDR3 is encoded by further DNA sequences in the sample. The chain combines TRBV7-2 with TRBJ2-7, with 9 bases matching TRBD2. CDR3 length equals 16 residues. Germline CDR1 is SGHTA and CDR2 is FQGNSA. V lost 0 bases and J lost 7; bases outside the gene matches: 10. As DNA, the CDR3 is TGTGCCAGCAGCTTAGCGAGAGTAGCGGGAGTTCGAGAGCAGTACTTC. It specifies CASSLARVAGVREQYF.

The chain links TRBV29-1 to TRBJ2-2; no clear D. V gave up 3 bases and J gave up 5 bases, with 4 bases separating them. CDR3 length: 11 residues. Per germline, CDR1 SQVTM and CDR2 ANQGSEA. CDR3 nucleotide sequence: TGCAGCGTTGAGTATACCGGGGAGCTGTTTTTT. It translates to CSVEYTGELFF.

The chain combines TRBV5-1 with TRBJ1-2; TRBD1 is a possible D gene (6 bases). V dropped 3 bases and J dropped 7 bases, with 16 bases sitting between them. The germline V gene encodes CDR1 SGHRS and CDR2 YFSETQ. This CDR3 is 14 amino acids long. CDR3 sequence (DNA): TGCGCCAGCAGCTCTCAGGGGAGTAACAGTGGCTACACCTTC. Residues: CASSSQGSNSGYTF.

The chain is built from TRBV5-6 and TRBJ2-2; TRBD2 might be the D (6 bases). V lost 4 bases, J lost 7 bases, and 14 bases lay in between. There are 14 residues in the CDR3. Germline V gene data show CDR1 as SGHDT and CDR2 as YYEEEE. The DNA for the CDR3 is TGTGCCAGCAGCGCCGGGACTGGCATCGGGGAGCTGTTTTTT. Its translation is CASSAGTGIGELFF.

J is TRBJ2-7 and V is TRBV4-1, with D perhaps TRBD1 (5 bases). The CDR3 totals 14 residues. The V gene lost 2 bases and the J gene lost 1 base, with 9 bases spanning the gap. The V gene's germline CDR1 is MGHRA and CDR2 YSYEKL. CDR3: CASSQRGKSYEQYF. The DNA for the CDR3 is TGCGCCAGCAGCCAAAGGGGTAAATCCTACGAGCAGTACTTC.

V gene TRBV2 combines with J gene TRBJ2-1; D ambiguous. Per germline, CDR1 SNHLY and CDR2 FYNNEI. CDR3 length: 14 residues. V lost 7 bases to trimming and J lost 2 bases, with 12 bases between them. CDR3 loop: CASKQPGTYNEQFF. In DNA form, the CDR3 reads TGTGCCAGCAAACAGCCAGGCACCTACAATGAGCAGTTCTTC.

CDR3 coding DNA: TGTGCCATCAGTGACCTAGCGGGGGGGAACACCGGGGAGCTGTTTTTT. Amino acids: CAISDLAGGNTGELFF. The rearrangement joins TRBV10-3 to TRBJ2-2, with 11 bases matching TRBD2. This CDR3 contains 16 residues. V trimming: 3 bases; J trimming: 1 base; junction bases outside the gene matches: 1. Germline-derived CDR1 and CDR2 are ENHRY and SYGVKD.

This clone was found once. This sequence joins TRBV6-1 and TRBJ1-5, with D uncertain. Germline V gene lookup returns CDR1 MNHNS and CDR2 SASEGT. This CDR3 contains 13 residues. V gave up 4 bases and J gave up 5 bases, with 9 bases separating them. The CDR3 DNA follows: TGTGCCAGCAGTGGAGGAAGTGATCAGCCCCAGCATTTT. This translates into CASSGGSDQPQHF.

The V call is TRBV6-5, the J call TRBJ1-2; 9 nucleotides match TRBD1. The CDR3 loop spans 14 amino acids. The germline V gene has CDR1 MNHEY and CDR2 SVGAGI. After removal of 6 bases from V and 7 bases from J, the junction contained 9 bases not matched to a gene. The CDR3 DNA sequence: TGTGCCAGCAGACGCACACAGGGGGCGCTTGGCTACACCTTC. Translated: CASRRTQGALGYTF.

The J gene is TRBJ1-6, the V gene TRBV28; TRBD1 aligns across 8 bases. Trimming at V came to 5 bases and at J to 12 bases, leaving 15 bases not matched to a gene. The length of the CDR3 is 16 residues. Looked up from germline, CDR1 is MDHEN and CDR2 is SYDVKM. CDR3 sequence reads: CASSPRVPGQVKPLHF. CDR3 nucleotide sequence: TGTGCCAGCAGTCCCCGGGTCCCGGGACAGGTTAAACCCCTCCACTTT.

The V and J genes are TRBV19 and TRBJ1-2; 7 nucleotides align to TRBD1. The J segment lost 8 bases and the V segment lost 7 bases, leaving 10 bases of the junction unmatched. The V gene's germline CDR1 is LNHDA and CDR2 SQIVND (reference sequence). CDR3 size: 13 residues. The CDR3: CASTGGWARGYTF. As DNA, the CDR3 is TGTGCCAGTACAGGGGGTTGGGCCCGCGGCTACACCTTC.

This clone showed up just a few times. CDR3 DNA sequence: TGTGCCAGCAGCGTAAACGCACTAGGAAACGAGCAGTACTTC. Protein product: CASSVNALGNEQYF. The chain uses TRBV9 and TRBJ2-7, with TRBD2 as a possible D gene (5 bases). Germline CDR1 is SGDLS and CDR2 is YYNGEE. Deletions cut 1 base from V and 5 bases from J, with 13 bases between. The CDR3 length is 14 residues.

The chain couples TRBV4-1 to TRBJ2-1, with TRBD2 matching over 8 bases. Germline values: CDR1 MGHRA, CDR2 YSYEKL. The CDR3 spans 16 residues. Trimming removed 1 base from V and 13 bases from J; junction bases left unmatched: 15. The CDR3 here is CASSQGLRDSGVGQFF. The CDR3 nucleotides read TGCGCCAGCAGCCAAGGGCTCCGGGATAGCGGGGTGGGTCAGTTCTTC.

The J gene is TRBJ2-7, the V gene TRBV27; TRBD1 matches at 7 bases. The CDR3 is 15 amino acids. Germline CDR1 MNHEY, CDR2 SMNVEV (reference sequence). V was pared by 5 bases and J by 3 bases, with 10 bases of the junction left unmatched. CDR3 sequence reads: CASSPGTEPFYEQYF. The CDR3 DNA is TGTGCCAGCAGTCCCGGGACAGAGCCTTTCTACGAGCAGTACTTC.

This sequence joins TRBV7-9 and TRBJ2-7; possible D gene TRBD1, 6 bases. V was clipped by 5 bases and J by 3 bases, with 14 bases between them. CDR3 length: 14 amino acids. Germline CDR1 and CDR2: SEHNR and FQNEAQ (reference sequence). CDR3 sequence (DNA): TGTGCCAGCAGCGTGTTCGGGGACATCTACGAGCAGTACTTC. Protein: CASSVFGDIYEQYF.

Comments on this clone: This CDR3 is missing its conserved last phenylalanine or tryptophan, likely due to a read error. The V gene is TRBV6-1, the J gene TRBJ1-2; D is unclear. Trimming stripped 2 bases from V and 8 bases from J, with 18 bases between. Germline CDR1 MNHNS, CDR2 SASEGT. CDR3 length: 15 residues. As DNA, the CDR3 is TGTGCCAGCAGTGAAATTTGGGGAGGAGGGCGAGGCTACACCCTC. Protein: CASSEIWGGGRGYTL.

Only one count was recorded for this clone. The chain links TRBV5-6 to TRBJ2-3; the D gene is possibly TRBD2 (6 bases). This CDR3 is 15 amino acids long. V was cut by 2 bases and J by 4 bases, with 14 bases left in between. Germline assignment: CDR1 SGHDT and CDR2 YYEEEE. CDR3 loop: CASSFLTSSPDTQYF. As DNA, the CDR3 is TGTGCCAGCAGCTTTTTAACTAGCTCACCAGATACGCAGTATTTT.

The J gene is TRBJ2-7, the V gene TRBV6-5; TRBD1 matches at 7 bases. The germline V gene encodes CDR1 MNHEY and CDR2 SVGAGI. Unmatched junction bases numbered 0, after V lost 2 bases and J lost 2 bases. The CDR3 totals 13 residues. For the CDR3, the DNA is TGTGCCAGCAGTTACCAGGGGGCCTACGAGCAGTACTTC. It is translated as CASSYQGAYEQYF.